This passage covers 26 T cell receptor beta chains from one sample sequenced in a study of follicular helper T cells after annual influenza vaccination. The time point: 2015-2016 season, 7 days after influenza vaccination. The assay was immunoSEQ multiplex PCR, and TCRdb's table has in-frame clones only and misses some. The sample carries approximately 10,000 clones, approximately 80% recorded once. Sequenced here: CXCR5+ CD38- circulating T follicular helper cells from blood, sampled 7 days after influenza vaccination. Subset indicated: circulating Tfh, non-naive CD4+CXCR5+PD-1+ (ICOS+CD38+ or ICOS-CD38-). The origin of the receptors is an adult who received the influenza vaccine.

The V call is TRBV5-4, the J call TRBJ2-3; the match to TRBD2 covers 10 bases. This CDR3 region has 14 residues. In germline, CDR1 is SGHNT, CDR2 YYREEE (reference sequence). The V gene end was trimmed by 4 bases and the J gene end by 5 bases; junction bases not matched to a gene: 4. CDR3 amino acids: CASSGAGGLDTQYF. CDR3 bases: TGTGCCAGCAGCGGAGCGGGGGGGCTAGATACGCAGTATTTT.

This clone occurred once. J is TRBJ2-3 and V is TRBV2; possibly TRBD2 for D (5 bases). Germline CDR1 is SNHLY and CDR2 is FYNNEI. This CDR3 is 13 amino acids long. V lost 5 bases and J 3 bases, leaving 9 bases between the germline ends. The CDR3 protein is CASSLTRTDTQYF. CDR3 nucleotides: TGTGCCAGCAGTTTAACTAGGACAGATACGCAGTATTTT.

The chain employs TRBV5-6 and TRBJ1-2; tentatively, D is TRBD1 (5 bases). CDR1 and CDR2 from the germline V gene are SGHDT and YYEEEE. Deletions cut 3 bases from V and 1 base from J, with 7 bases between. The CDR3 covers 13 residues. The CDR3 DNA reads TGTGCCAGCAGCTACCAGGGTAACTATGGCTACACCTTC. Protein: CASSYQGNYGYTF. The full variable domain, completed using reference TRBV5-6 and TRBJ1-2, is DAGVTQSPTHLIKTRGQQVTLRCSPKSGHDTVSWYQQALGQGPQFIFQYYEEEERQRGNFPDRFSGHQFPNYSSELNVNALLLGDSALYLCASSYQGNYGYTFGSGTRLTVV.

J is TRBJ2-1 and V is TRBV5-4; no clear D gene. V was shortened by 2 bases and J by 5 bases, with 8 bases between the two germline ends. There are 13 residues in the CDR3. Germline V lookup: CDR1 SGHNT, CDR2 YYREEE (reference sequence). This chain's CDR3 is CASSFFYDNEQFF. In DNA form, the CDR3 reads TGTGCCAGCAGCTTCTTCTACGACAATGAGCAGTTCTTC. Together with reference TRBV5-4 and TRBJ2-1, the CDR3 gives the full variable domain: ETGVTQSPTHLIKTRGQQVTLRCSSQSGHNTVSWYQQALGQGPQFIFQYYREEENGRGNFPPRFSGLQFPNYSSELNVNALELDDSALYLCASSFFYDNEQFFGPGTRLTVL.

The count of this clone is one. V and J are TRBV6-1 and TRBJ1-3, with D hard to call. Trimming pared 8 bases from V and 0 bases from J, leaving 5 bases between. CDR3 size: 12 residues. Germline CDR1 MNHNS, CDR2 SASEGT. The CDR3 region is CASLGSGNTIYF. The CDR3 DNA reads TGTGCCAGCCTCGGCTCTGGAAACACCATATATTTT.

The genes are TRBV25-1 and TRBJ1-1; 8 bases align to TRBD1. V trimming: 4 bases; J trimming: 0 bases; junction bases outside the gene matches: 7. Germline CDR1 is MGHDK and CDR2 is SYGVNS. The CDR3 length is 16 residues. The CDR3: CASSGRTGPMNTEAFF. The CDR3 DNA reads TGTGCCAGCAGTGGCCGGACAGGGCCAATGAACACTGAAGCTTTCTTT.

The chain joins TRBV27 to TRBJ2-7; TRBD1 is a possible D gene (6 bases). This CDR3 is built from 16 residues. Trimming took off 2 bases at V and 2 bases at J, with 16 bases between the two ends. The germline CDR1 and CDR2 sequences are MNHEY and SMNVEV (reference sequence). CDR3 nucleotides: TGTGCCAGCAGTTTAATATTGGACAGCAAGCCCTACGAGCAGTACTTC. Its protein product is CASSLILDSKPYEQYF.

This sequence joins TRBV19 and TRBJ1-2; D remains unclear. Looked up from germline, CDR1 is LNHDA and CDR2 is SQIVND (reference sequence). There are 15 residues in the CDR3. V lost 5 bases and J lost 4, with 17 bases in between. CDR3 amino acids: CASSQDQIFRYGYTF. As DNA, the CDR3 is TGTGCCAGTAGTCAAGATCAGATTTTTCGCTATGGCTACACCTTC.

The gene calls are TRBV28 and TRBJ2-1, with no clear D. V was cut by 7 bases and J by 8 bases, with 12 bases left in between. CDR3 length: 12 residues. CDR1 is MDHEN and CDR2 is SYDVKM in the germline V gene. CDR3 loop: CASTQLNHEQFF. The CDR3 DNA reads TGTGCCAGCACTCAATTGAACCATGAGCAGTTCTTC.

The gene calls are TRBV2 and TRBJ2-1, with TRBD2 matching over 16 bases. Per the germline V gene, CDR1 is SNHLY and CDR2 is FYNNEI. The ends lost 6 bases at V and 5 bases at J; junction bases unmatched: 4. CDR3 length equals 16 residues. The CDR3 coding sequence is TGTGCCAGCAGAACCGGGACTAGCGGGGGGGACAATGAGCAGTTCTTC. This sequence encodes CASRTGTSGGDNEQFF.

This clone has just a few counts. V is TRBV7-5 and J is TRBJ1-5; no DNA check was done on the table's D call, TRBD1. TRBV7-5 represents a pseudogene. This CDR3 has 15 residues. In DNA, the CDR3 is TGTGTCAGAAGCTTAATACCCGGCCTGGGCGAGCCCCAGCATTTT. Translating it yields CVRSLIPGLGEPQHF.

This sequence joins TRBV19 and TRBJ1-2; possible D gene TRBD1, 5 bases. Germline V gene lookup returns CDR1 LNHDA and CDR2 SQIVND (reference sequence). The length of the CDR3 is 14 residues. Trimming shortened V by 5 bases and J by 1 base, and 11 bases separated the two germline ends. CDR3 sequence reads: CASSRAGINYGYTF. CDR3 DNA sequence: TGTGCCAGTAGTCGGGCAGGGATTAACTATGGCTACACCTTC.

The chain has TRBV6-5 and TRBJ1-1, with a tentative D call TRBD1 (5 bases). V lost 2 bases to trimming and J lost 4 bases, with 11 bases between them. Germline V CDR1 and CDR2: MNHEY, SVGAGI. This CDR3 is built from 14 residues. The CDR3 spells CASSYGAISTEAFF. In DNA, the CDR3 is TGTGCCAGCAGTTACGGGGCCATAAGCACTGAAGCTTTCTTT.

This clone has a handful of counts. This chain links TRBV27 with TRBJ1-6, with 9 bases that match TRBD1. The germline CDR1 and CDR2 sequences are MNHEY and SMNVEV (reference sequence). The junction had 5 bases not matched to a gene; V was cut back by 6 bases and J by 8 bases. The CDR3 runs to 14 residues. This CDR3 reads CASSVRDRDSPLHF. CDR3 in DNA: TGTGCCAGCAGCGTCCGGGACAGGGATTCACCCCTCCACTTT.

This clone was detected a few times. As DNA, the CDR3 is TGCGCCAGCAGCTTGGAAACAAGAGCTAATTCACCCCTCCACTTT. This translates into CASSLETRANSPLHF. The chain employs TRBV5-1 and TRBJ1-6, with D unclear. The CDR3 length is 15 residues. Trimming removed 0 bases from V and 6 bases from J, with 10 bases in between. CDR1 SGHRS and CDR2 YFSETQ come from the germline V gene.

The chain has TRBV6-6 and TRBJ2-1; 7 nucleotides align to TRBD1. CDR3 length: 16 amino acids. Germline lookup yields CDR1 MNHNY and CDR2 SVGAGI (reference sequence). The V and J ends lost 5 bases and 2 bases, in that order; junction bases with no gene match: 9. CDR3 sequence reads: CASSPGQLTTYNEQFF. CDR3 in DNA: TGTGCCAGCAGTCCGGGACAGCTTACTACCTACAATGAGCAGTTCTTC.

This rearrangement joins TRBV18 to TRBJ2-3; D unresolved. This CDR3 spans 14 amino acids. Between the trimmed V and J ends, which lost 6 bases and 4 bases, there was a span of 14 bases. CDR1 and CDR2 (germline): KGHSH, LQKENI. CDR3 DNA: TGTGCCAGCTCCCGTAATCGAGTGCCAGATACGCAGTATTTT. Its protein is CASSRNRVPDTQYF.

This clone has just a few counts. The chain links TRBV18 to TRBJ1-2; no reliable D call. Germline CDR1 is KGHSH and CDR2 is LQKENI. The ends were cut back, 4 bases at V and 4 bases at J, with 13 bases in the middle. This CDR3 has 14 residues. DNA for the CDR3: TGTGCCAGCTCACTGAGGACTGATGGCTATGGCTACACCTTC. Translating gives CASSLRTDGYGYTF.

This clone came up once. V and J are TRBV7-9 and TRBJ2-3; D is possibly TRBD1 (6 bases). Deletions cut 8 bases from V and 3 bases from J, with 15 bases between. CDR3 length: 14 amino acids. Germline CDR1 SEHNR, CDR2 FQNEAQ (reference sequence). The CDR3 here is CASPRGDVTDTQYF. As DNA, the CDR3 is TGTGCCAGCCCCAGGGGAGATGTAACAGATACGCAGTATTTT.

This chain uses TRBV6-5 with TRBJ1-4; D is unresolved. V dropped 2 bases and J dropped 0 bases, with 4 bases sitting between them. CDR1 MNHEY and CDR2 SVGAGI come from the germline V gene. This CDR3 has 14 residues. The CDR3 sequence: CASSYGSTNEKLFF. The CDR3 nucleotides read TGTGCCAGCAGTTACGGGTCAACTAATGAAAAACTGTTTTTT.

The chain uses TRBV27 and TRBJ2-1; a possible D gene is TRBD1 (6 bases). Germline CDR1 MNHEY, CDR2 SMNVEV (reference sequence). The V and J ends lost 10 bases and 3 bases respectively, with 16 bases between them. This CDR3 is 14 amino acids long. The chain's CDR3 is CAIYSTGVYNEQFF. The DNA for the CDR3 is TGTGCCATCTATTCGACAGGAGTCTACAATGAGCAGTTCTTC.

There are a few counts of this clone. V gene TRBV11-3 combines with J gene TRBJ2-1; D remains ambiguous. The V end was cut by 1 base, the J end by 5 bases, with 9 bases between. CDR3 length: 14 residues. The germline CDR1 and CDR2 sequences are SGHNT and YENEEA. The CDR3 sequence: CASSLVGSHNEQFF. The CDR3 DNA sequence: TGTGCCAGCAGCTTAGTTGGTTCCCACAATGAGCAGTTCTTC.

This clone was counted a single time. The V call is TRBV9, the J call TRBJ2-7; 9 positions agree with TRBD1. Germline V gene data show CDR1 as SGDLS and CDR2 as YYNGEE. J was trimmed by 0 bases and V by 1 base; bases with no gene match: 17. The CDR3 totals 20 residues. The CDR3 coding sequence is TGTGCCAGCAGCGTATCGGAAACTGCGGGATGGGGACAGGGCTCCTACGAGCAGTACTTC. It translates to CASSVSETAGWGQGSYEQYF.

The chain uses TRBV10-2 and TRBJ2-1; TRBD2 agrees at 11 bases. CDR1 and CDR2 from the germline V gene are WSHSY and SAAADI. The CDR3 runs 15 residues. The V and J ends lost 5 bases and 8 bases, in that order; junction bases with no gene match: 8. CDR3 sequence: CASSLAGGPPHEQFF. The CDR3, as DNA: TGCGCCAGCAGTTTAGCGGGGGGGCCCCCCCATGAGCAGTTCTTC.

The chain uses TRBV7-3 and TRBJ1-3; D gene ambiguous. The germline CDR1 and CDR2 sequences are SGHTA and FQGTGA. The CDR3 has 16 amino acids. Deletions cut 2 bases from V and 2 bases from J, with 13 bases between. In nucleotides, the CDR3 is TGTGCCAGCAGCTTAGGCACAGCCGAGGCTGGAAACACCATATATTTT. Its translation is CASSLGTAEAGNTIYF. The full variable domain, completed using reference TRBV7-3 and TRBJ1-3, is GAGVSQTPSNKVTEKGKYVELRCDPISGHTALYWYRQSLGQGPEFLIYFQGTGAADDSGLPNDRFFAVRPEGSVSTLKIQRTERGDSAVYLCASSLGTAEAGNTIYFGEGSWLTVV.

The J gene is TRBJ2-3, the V gene TRBV15, with TRBD1 as a possible D gene (6 bases). Germline CDR1 and CDR2: LNHNV and YYDKDF (reference sequence). The ends were cut back, 5 bases at V and 4 bases at J, with 19 bases in the middle. The CDR3 is 16 residues long. The chain's CDR3 is CATSRQVFVSADTQYF. CDR3 bases: TGTGCCACCAGCCGACAGGTCTTTGTATCAGCAGATACGCAGTATTTT. The whole variable domain, filled in from reference TRBV15 and TRBJ2-3, reads DAMVIQNPRYQVTQFGKPVTLSCSQTLNHNVMYWYQQKSSQAPKLLFHYYDKDFNNEADTPDNFQSRRPNTSFCFLDIRSPGLGDTAMYLCATSRQVFVSADTQYFGPGTRLTVL.